Presented here are 13 T cell receptor beta chains from one specimen sequenced in a study of yellow fever vaccine responses in identical twins. TCRdb reprocessed the RT-PCR reads via MiXCR and lists one record per CDR3 protein. The sample yields some 4,700 distinct CDR3 sequences, about nine tenths seen once. The specimen comprised T cells from blood (PBMCs), unsorted or a sorted subset (not recorded which), sampled before or after yellow fever vaccination (not recorded which). All receptors derive from a woman younger than 35 who received the yellow fever vaccine.

V is TRBV7-9 and J is TRBJ1-3; D unclear. Germline loops: CDR1 SEHNR, CDR2 FQNEAQ (reference sequence). V gave up 0 bases and J gave up 4 bases, with 4 bases separating them. The CDR3 covers 13 residues. Here the CDR3 DNA reads TGTGCCAGCAGCTTAGCTGGCGGAAACACCATATATTTT. Its translation: CASSLAGGNTIYF.

This clonotype appeared a few times. The genes are TRBV29-1 and TRBJ2-3; 10 bases are a match to TRBD2. The CDR3 is made up of 16 amino acids. The J segment lost 4 bases and the V segment lost 1 base, leaving 8 bases of the junction unmatched. Germline loops: CDR1 SQVTM, CDR2 ANQGSEA. This chain's CDR3 is CSVEGSASGGPDTQYF. Here the CDR3 DNA reads TGCAGCGTTGAAGGCTCGGCTAGCGGGGGCCCAGATACGCAGTATTTT.

The gene calls are TRBV11-2 and TRBJ2-5; 7 nucleotides align to TRBD2. CDR3 length: 12 amino acids. Germline values: CDR1 SGHAT, CDR2 FQNNGV. V trimming: 1 base; J trimming: 7 bases; junction bases outside the gene matches: 0. The CDR3 sequence is CASSLGGGTQYF. Here the CDR3 DNA reads TGTGCCAGCAGCTTAGGGGGGGGGACCCAGTACTTC.

The rearrangement links TRBV2 to TRBJ1-5, with 8 bases aligning to TRBD1. The CDR3 is made up of 15 amino acids. J gave up 4 bases and V 6 bases, and 8 bases lay outside the gene matches. Germline V gene sequence: CDR1 SNHLY, CDR2 FYNNEI. CDR3 in DNA: TGTGCCAGCAGAATGGGACAGGCTATAAATCAGCCCCAGCATTTT. Residues: CASRMGQAINQPQHF.

V usage is TRBV29-1 and J usage is TRBJ2-1; TRBD2 might be the D (6 bases). Looked up from germline, CDR1 is SQVTM and CDR2 is ANQGSEA. V dropped 7 bases and J dropped 10 bases, with 11 bases sitting between them. This CDR3 region has 10 residues. The DNA of the CDR3 is TGCAGCGCCGGGGACTTGGAGCAGTTCTTC. As protein: CSAGDLEQFF.

V usage is TRBV10-1 and J usage is TRBJ2-7, with 9 bases lining up with TRBD1. Germline CDR1 reads WNHNN; CDR2 reads SYGVQD (reference sequence). V shed 3 bases and J 2 bases; nucleotides not matched to a gene: 5. This CDR3 is 15 amino acids long. DNA of the CDR3: TGCGCCAGCAGTGATGGCGGGACAGGGACCTACGAGCAGTACTTC. It specifies CASSDGGTGTYEQYF.

This clonotype came up once. The gene calls are TRBV29-1 and TRBJ1-3; D is ambiguous. CDR3 length: 13 residues. Germline V gene data show CDR1 as SQVTM and CDR2 as ANQGSEA. V shed 6 bases and J shed 0 bases, with 9 bases lying between them. CDR3 amino acids: CSVNSGSGNTIYF. The CDR3 nucleotides read TGCAGCGTAAACTCAGGCTCTGGAAACACCATATATTTT. Full variable domain (rest looked up from reference TRBV29-1 and TRBJ1-3): SAVISQKPSRDICQRGTSLTIQCQVDSQVTMMFWYRQQPGQSLTLIATANQGSEATYESGFVIDKFPISRPNLTFSTLTVSNMSPEDSSIYLCSVNSGSGNTIYFGEGSWLTVV.

The chain recombines TRBV6-5 with TRBJ1-2, with 10 nucleotides matching TRBD1. J gave up 6 bases and V 2 bases, and 12 bases lay outside the gene matches. The CDR3 totals 17 residues. CDR1 is MNHEY and CDR2 is SVGAGI in the germline V gene. DNA of the CDR3: TGTGCCAGCAGTTACAGCCGGGACAGGGGTTTTTTGGATGGCTACACCTTC. Translation gives CASSYSRDRGFLDGYTF.

The sample holds a few counts of this clonotype. The chain is built from TRBV10-3 and TRBJ1-1; D not certain. The germline CDR1 and CDR2 sequences are ENHRY and SYGVKD. The CDR3 is 15 amino acids. The germline V and J ends were trimmed by 8 bases and 1 base, with 17 bases remaining between them. CDR3 nucleotides: TGTGCCATCCGGTCGGGCGGGCACGAGAACACTGAAGCTTTCTTT. This translates into CAIRSGGHENTEAFF.

V is TRBV11-1 and J is TRBJ2-1; D gene unclear. The V gene's germline CDR1 is SGHAT and CDR2 FQDESV (reference sequence). CDR3 length equals 14 residues. V lost 4 bases and J 7 bases, leaving 14 bases between the germline ends. The CDR3: CASSSLRPNNEQFF. The CDR3 DNA sequence: TGTGCCAGCAGCTCCCTCCGCCCCAATAATGAGCAGTTCTTC. Full variable domain (outside the CDR3, taken from reference TRBV11-1 and TRBJ2-1): EAEVAQSPRYKITEKSQAVAFWCDPISGHATLYWYRQILGQGPELLVQFQDESVVDDSQLPKDRFSAERLKGVDSTLKIQPAELGDSAMYLCASSSLRPNNEQFFGPGTRLTVL.

V gene TRBV29-1 combines with J gene TRBJ2-7; D is perhaps TRBD2 (6 bases). V lost 4 bases and J 2 bases, leaving 15 bases between the germline ends. Germline assignment: CDR1 SQVTM and CDR2 ANQGSEA. The CDR3 has 14 amino acids. CDR3 in amino acids: CSVGSRGSPYEQYF. CDR3 DNA: TGCAGCGTTGGATCTCGGGGGTCACCCTACGAGCAGTACTTC.

The genes are TRBV11-2 and TRBJ2-3, with TRBD1 matching over 7 bases. The germline gives CDR1 SGHAT, CDR2 FQNNGV. The junction had 11 bases not matched to a gene; V was cut back by 5 bases and J by 6 bases. The CDR3 sequence is 15 residues long. The CDR3 is CASSIGTVVWDTQYF. CDR3 nucleotides: TGTGCCAGCAGCATTGGGACAGTAGTGTGGGATACGCAGTATTTT.

This clonotype was counted a single time. The chain has TRBV6-5 and TRBJ2-3, with 10 nucleotides matching TRBD2. This CDR3 has 16 residues. Germline-derived CDR1 and CDR2 are MNHEY and SVGAGI. Trimming removed 0 bases from V and 1 base from J; junction bases left unmatched: 1. CDR3 nucleotides: TGTGCCAGCAGTTACTCAGGACTAGCGGGCACAGATACGCAGTATTTT. Translated: CASSYSGLAGTDTQYF.